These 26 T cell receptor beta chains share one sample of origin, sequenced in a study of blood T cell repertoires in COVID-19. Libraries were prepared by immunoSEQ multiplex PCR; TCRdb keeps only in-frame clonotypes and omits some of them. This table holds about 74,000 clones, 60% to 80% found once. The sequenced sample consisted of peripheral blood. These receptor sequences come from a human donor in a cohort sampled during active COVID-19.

The CDR3 nucleotides read TGTGCCAGCAGCTTAGGAGGGGTCGGAGGACTAGCGGGTGTGTCATGTTTCTTC. It codes for CASSLGGVGGLAGVSCFF. This rearrangement joins TRBV7-2 to TRBJ2-1, with 11 nucleotides matching TRBD2. This CDR3 region has 18 residues. The trim removed 1 base at V and 16 bases at J, leaving 21 bases unmatched. From germline, CDR1 is SGHTA and CDR2 FQGNSA.

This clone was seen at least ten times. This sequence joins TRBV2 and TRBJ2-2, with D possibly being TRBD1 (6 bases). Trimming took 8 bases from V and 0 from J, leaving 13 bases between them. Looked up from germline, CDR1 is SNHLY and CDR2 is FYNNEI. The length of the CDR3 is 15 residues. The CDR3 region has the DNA TGTGCCAGCCAAGGACAGATCGCGAACACCGGGGAGCTGTTTTTT. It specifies CASQGQIANTGELFF.

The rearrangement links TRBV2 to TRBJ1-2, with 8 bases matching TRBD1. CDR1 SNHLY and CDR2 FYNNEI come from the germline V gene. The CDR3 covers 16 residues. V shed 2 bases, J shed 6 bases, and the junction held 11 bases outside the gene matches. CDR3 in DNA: TGTGCCAGCAGTGAATTAAGGACAGGGTCCGGCGATGGCTACACCTTC. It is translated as CASSELRTGSGDGYTF. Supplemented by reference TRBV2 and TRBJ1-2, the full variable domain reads EPEVTQTPSHQVTQMGQEVILRCVPISNHLYFYWYRQILGQKVEFLVSFYNNEISEKSEIFDDQFSVERPDGSNFTLKIRSTKLEDSAMYFCASSELRTGSGDGYTFGSGTRLTVV.

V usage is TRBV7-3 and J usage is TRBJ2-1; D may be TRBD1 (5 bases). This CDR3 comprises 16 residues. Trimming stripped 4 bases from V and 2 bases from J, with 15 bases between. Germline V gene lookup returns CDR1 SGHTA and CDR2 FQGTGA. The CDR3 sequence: CASSSSRAGTYNEQFF. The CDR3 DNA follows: TGTGCCAGCAGCTCTAGTAGGGCAGGGACCTACAATGAGCAGTTCTTC.

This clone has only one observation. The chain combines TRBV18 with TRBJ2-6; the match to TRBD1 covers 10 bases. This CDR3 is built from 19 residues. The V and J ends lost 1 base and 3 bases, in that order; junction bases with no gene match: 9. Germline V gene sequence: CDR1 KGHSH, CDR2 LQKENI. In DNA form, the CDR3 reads TGTGCCAGCTCACCACTTAGGACAGGGGGGAAAATTGGGGCCAACGTCCTGACTTTC. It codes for CASSPLRTGGKIGANVLTF.

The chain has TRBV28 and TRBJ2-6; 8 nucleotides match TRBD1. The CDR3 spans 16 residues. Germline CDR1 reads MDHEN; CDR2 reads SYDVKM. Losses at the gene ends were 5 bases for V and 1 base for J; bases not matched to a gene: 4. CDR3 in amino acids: CASSRTGSSGANVLTF. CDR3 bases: TGTGCCAGCAGTCGGACAGGGAGTTCTGGGGCCAACGTCCTGACTTTC.

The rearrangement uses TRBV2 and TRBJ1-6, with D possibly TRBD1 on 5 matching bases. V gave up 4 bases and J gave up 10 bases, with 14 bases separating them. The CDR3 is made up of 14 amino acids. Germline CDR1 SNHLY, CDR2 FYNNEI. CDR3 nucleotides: TGTGCCAGCAGTGCAACAGGAAGAAGGTCACCCCTCCACTTT. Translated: CASSATGRRSPLHF.

The CDR3 here is CASSSTGGASETQYF. The CDR3 DNA is TGTGCCAGCAGCTCCACAGGGGGCGCTTCCGAGACCCAGTACTTC. The V call is TRBV7-2, the J call TRBJ2-5, with TRBD1 matching over 9 bases. CDR3 length: 15 amino acids. The trim removed 4 bases at V and 5 bases at J, leaving 8 bases unmatched. In germline, CDR1 is SGHTA, CDR2 FQGNSA.

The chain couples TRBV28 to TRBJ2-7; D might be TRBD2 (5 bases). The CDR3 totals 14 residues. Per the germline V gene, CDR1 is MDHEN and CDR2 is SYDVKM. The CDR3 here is CPLRGRADIHEQYF. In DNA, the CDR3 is TGTCCCCTTCGTGGGCGGGCGGATATACACGAGCAGTACTTC. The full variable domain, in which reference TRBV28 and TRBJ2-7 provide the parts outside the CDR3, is DVKVTQSSRYLVKRTGEKVFLECVQDMDHENMFWYRQDPGLGLRLIYFSYDVKMKEKGDIPEGYSVSREKKERFSLILESASTNQTSMYLCPLRGRADIHEQYFGPGTRLTVT.

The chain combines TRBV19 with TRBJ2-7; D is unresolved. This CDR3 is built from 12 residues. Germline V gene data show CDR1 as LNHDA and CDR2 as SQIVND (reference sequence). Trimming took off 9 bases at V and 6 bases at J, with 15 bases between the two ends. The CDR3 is CASPDRPGEQYF. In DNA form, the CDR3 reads TGTGCCAGCCCCGATAGGCCGGGCGAGCAGTACTTC.

The CDR3 bases are TGTGCCAGCAGCTTAGCTCCTAGCGGGGGGGCCGGCCAAGAGACCCAGTACTTC. Protein sequence: CASSLAPSGGAGQETQYF. The chain employs TRBV7-2 and TRBJ2-5; 12 nucleotides match TRBD2. The V gene's germline CDR1 is SGHTA and CDR2 FQGNSA. The CDR3 is 18 amino acids. J was trimmed by 1 base and V by 0 bases; bases with no gene match: 6.

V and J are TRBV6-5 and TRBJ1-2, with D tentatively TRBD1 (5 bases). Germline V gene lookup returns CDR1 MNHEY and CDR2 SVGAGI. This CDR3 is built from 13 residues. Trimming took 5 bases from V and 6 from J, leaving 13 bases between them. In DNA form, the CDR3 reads TGTGCCAGCAGTCCCCGGGAGGGGAATGGCTACACCTTC. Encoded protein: CASSPREGNGYTF.

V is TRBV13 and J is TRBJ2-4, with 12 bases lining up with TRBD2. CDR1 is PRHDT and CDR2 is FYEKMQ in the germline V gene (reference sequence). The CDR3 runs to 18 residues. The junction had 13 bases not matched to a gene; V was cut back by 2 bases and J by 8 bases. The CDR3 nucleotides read TGTGCCAGCAGCTTAAGAGTGGGGCTAGCGGGAGGGATGGACATTCAGTACTTC. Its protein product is CASSLRVGLAGGMDIQYF. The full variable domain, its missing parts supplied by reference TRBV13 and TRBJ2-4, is AAGVIQSPRHLIKEKRETATLKCYPIPRHDTVYWYQQGPGQDPQFLISFYEKMQSDKGSIPDRFSAQQFSDYHSELNMSSLELGDSALYFCASSLRVGLAGGMDIQYFGAGTRLSVL.

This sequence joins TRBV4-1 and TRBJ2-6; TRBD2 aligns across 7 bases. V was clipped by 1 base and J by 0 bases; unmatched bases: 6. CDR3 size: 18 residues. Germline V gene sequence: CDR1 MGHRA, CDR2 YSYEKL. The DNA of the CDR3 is TGCGCCAGCAGCCAAGCGGGAGGTTTATCCTCTGGGGCCAACGTCCTGACTTTC. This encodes CASSQAGGLSSGANVLTF.

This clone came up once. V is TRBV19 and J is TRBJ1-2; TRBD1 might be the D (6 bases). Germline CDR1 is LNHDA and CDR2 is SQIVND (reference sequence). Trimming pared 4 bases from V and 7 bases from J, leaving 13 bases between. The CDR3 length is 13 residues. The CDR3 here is CASSNRVFSGYTF. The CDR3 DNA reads TGTGCCAGTAGTAACAGGGTTTTTAGTGGCTACACCTTC.

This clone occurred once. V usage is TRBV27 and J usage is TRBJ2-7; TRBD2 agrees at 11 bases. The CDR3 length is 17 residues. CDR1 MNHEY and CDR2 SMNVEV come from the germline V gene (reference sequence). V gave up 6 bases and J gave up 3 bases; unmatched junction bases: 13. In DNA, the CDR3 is TGTGCCAGCAGGCGCCTGACTAGCGGGGTCCCCAACTACGAGCAGTACGTC. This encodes CASRRLTSGVPNYEQYV.

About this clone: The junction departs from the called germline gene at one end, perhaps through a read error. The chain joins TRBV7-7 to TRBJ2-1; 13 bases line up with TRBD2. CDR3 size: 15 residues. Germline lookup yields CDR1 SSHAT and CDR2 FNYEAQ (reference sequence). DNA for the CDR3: TGTGCTAGCAGCCAACTAGCGGGAGGGCTCGGTGAGCAGTTCTTC. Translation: CASSQLAGGLGEQFF. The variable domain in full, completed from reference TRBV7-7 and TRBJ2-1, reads GAGVSQSPRYKVTKRGQDVTLRCDPISSHATLYWYQQALGQGPEFLTYFNYEAQPDKSGLPSDRFSAERPEGSISTLTIQRTEQRDSAMYRCASSQLAGGLGEQFFGPGTRLTVL.

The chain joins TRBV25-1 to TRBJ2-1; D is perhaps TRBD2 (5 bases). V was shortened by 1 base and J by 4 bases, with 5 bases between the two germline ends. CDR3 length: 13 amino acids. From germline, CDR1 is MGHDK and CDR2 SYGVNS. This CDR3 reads CASSESGYNEQFF. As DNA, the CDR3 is TGTGCCAGCAGTGAATCGGGGTACAATGAGCAGTTCTTC.

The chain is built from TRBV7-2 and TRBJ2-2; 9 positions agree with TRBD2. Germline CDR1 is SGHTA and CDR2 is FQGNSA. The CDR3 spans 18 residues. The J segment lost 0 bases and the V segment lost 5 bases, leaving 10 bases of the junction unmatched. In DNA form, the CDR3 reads TGTGCCAGCAGCCGTGGAGCTAGCGGGATCGCGAACACCGGGGAGCTGTTTTTT. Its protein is CASSRGASGIANTGELFF.

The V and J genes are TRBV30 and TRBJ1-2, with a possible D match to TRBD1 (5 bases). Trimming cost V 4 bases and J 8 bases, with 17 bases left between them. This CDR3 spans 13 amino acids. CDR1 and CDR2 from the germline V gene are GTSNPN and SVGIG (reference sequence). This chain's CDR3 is CAWNAGPRGGYTF. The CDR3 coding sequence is TGTGCCTGGAACGCCGGGCCTCGGGGGGGCTACACCTTC.

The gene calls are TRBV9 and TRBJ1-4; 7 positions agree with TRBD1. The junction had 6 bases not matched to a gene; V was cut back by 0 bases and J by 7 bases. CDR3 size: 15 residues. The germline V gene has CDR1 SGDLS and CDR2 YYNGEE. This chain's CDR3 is CASSVEGAMGEKLFF. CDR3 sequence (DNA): TGTGCCAGCAGCGTAGAGGGGGCTATGGGTGAAAAACTGTTTTTT.

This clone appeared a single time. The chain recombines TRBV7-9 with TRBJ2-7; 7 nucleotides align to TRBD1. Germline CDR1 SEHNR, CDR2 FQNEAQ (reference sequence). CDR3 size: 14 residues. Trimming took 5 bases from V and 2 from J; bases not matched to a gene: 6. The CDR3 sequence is CASSRQGRTYEQYV. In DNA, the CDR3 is TGTGCCAGCAGCCGACAGGGTAGGACCTACGAGCAGTACGTC.

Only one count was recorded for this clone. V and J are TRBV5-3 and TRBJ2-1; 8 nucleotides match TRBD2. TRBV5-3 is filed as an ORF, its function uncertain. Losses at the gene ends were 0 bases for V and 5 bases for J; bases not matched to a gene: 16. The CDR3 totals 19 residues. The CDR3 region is CARSLGEGGLSGDDNEQFF. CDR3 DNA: TGTGCCAGAAGCTTGGGAGAGGGGGGCCTTAGCGGGGATGACAATGAGCAGTTCTTC.

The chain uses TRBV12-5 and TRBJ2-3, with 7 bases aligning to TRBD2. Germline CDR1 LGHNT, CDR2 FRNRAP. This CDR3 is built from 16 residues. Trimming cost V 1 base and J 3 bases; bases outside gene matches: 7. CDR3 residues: CASGLASSGYTDTQYF. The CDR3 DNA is TGTGCTAGTGGTTTGGCCTCTAGCGGATATACAGATACGCAGTATTTT.

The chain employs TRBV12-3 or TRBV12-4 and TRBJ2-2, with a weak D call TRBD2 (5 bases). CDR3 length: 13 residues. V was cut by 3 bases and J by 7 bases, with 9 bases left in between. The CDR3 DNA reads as TGTGCCAGCAGTTTTTGGGAGAACGGGGAGCTGTTTTTT. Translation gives CASSFWENGELFF.

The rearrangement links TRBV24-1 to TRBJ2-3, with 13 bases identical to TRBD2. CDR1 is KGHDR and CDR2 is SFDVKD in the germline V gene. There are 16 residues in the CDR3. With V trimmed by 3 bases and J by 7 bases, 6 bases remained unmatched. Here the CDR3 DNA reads TGTGCCACCAGTGATCGGACTAGCGGGGGCCCTAATACGCAGTATTTT. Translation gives CATSDRTSGGPNTQYF.